Shown below are 8 T cell receptor beta chains from a single sample sequenced in a study of T cells in Graves' hyperthyroidism and ophthalmopathy. Amplified regions were TCR beta CDR3 sequences from RNA transcripts. HTBI primers were the set used in a first-round RT-PCR of the TCR CDR3. Using its own MiXCR run on the multiplex PCR reads, TCRdb lists one record per CDR3 protein. The repertoire has 300,000 or so distinct CDR3 sequences, over 15% of them found once; the top ten carry 33%. The sequenced sample consisted of blood. The receptor set was obtained from a young man with Graves' hyperthyroidism.

The V gene is TRBV11-2, the J gene TRBJ1-4, with a weak D call TRBD1 (5 bases). Germline V gene sequence: CDR1 SGHAT, CDR2 FQNNGV. V was cut by 2 bases and J by 3 bases, with 10 bases left in between. CDR3 length equals 15 residues. The CDR3 bases are TGTGCCAGCAGCTTATTGACAGCCCCTAATGAAAAACTGTTTTTT. This encodes CASSLLTAPNEKLFF.

The table lists this clonotype with many counts. This chain connects TRBV20-1 to TRBJ1-5; 7 bases fit TRBD1. This CDR3 contains 15 residues. The V segment lost 3 bases and the J segment 6 bases; nucleotides outside the gene matches: 11. The germline V gene encodes CDR1 DFQATT and CDR2 SNEGSKA (reference sequence). The CDR3 sequence is CSASDGQVTGQPQHF. The CDR3 coding sequence is TGCAGTGCTAGCGATGGACAGGTAACAGGTCAGCCCCAGCATTTT.

The chain combines TRBV3-1 with TRBJ2-6, with D hard to call. This CDR3 region has 15 residues. The germline V and J ends were trimmed by 5 bases and 2 bases, with 10 bases remaining between them. CDR1 LGHDT and CDR2 YNNKEL come from the germline V gene (reference sequence). The CDR3 DNA follows: TGTGCCAGCAGCATTCGTGGGCCTGGGGCCAACGTCCTGACTTTC. Translating it yields CASSIRGPGANVLTF.

The sample holds a few counts of this clonotype. The chain joins TRBV12-3 or TRBV12-4 to TRBJ2-5, with TRBD1 identical over 7 bases. This CDR3 comprises 13 residues. After removal of 6 bases from V and 5 bases from J, the junction contained 6 bases not matched to a gene. CDR3 in DNA: TGTGCCAGCAGCCAGGGACAGAGCGAGACCCAGTACTTC. This translates into CASSQGQSETQYF.

This clonotype was seen at least ten times. The chain employs TRBV28 and TRBJ2-5; tentative D call: TRBD2 (5 bases). Between the trimmed V and J ends, which lost 2 bases and 4 bases, there was a span of 14 bases. The germline gives CDR1 MDHEN, CDR2 SYDVKM. The CDR3 consists of 15 residues. CDR3 protein: CASSLTGVEAETQYF. In DNA form, the CDR3 reads TGTGCCAGCAGTTTAACCGGGGTCGAGGCAGAGACCCAGTACTTC.

This clonotype has more than one count but fewer than ten. V usage is TRBV19 and J usage is TRBJ2-1; 7 nucleotides agree with TRBD2. The CDR3 has 15 residues. The trim removed 5 bases at V and 2 bases at J, leaving 6 bases unmatched. Germline lookup yields CDR1 LNHDA and CDR2 SQIVND (reference sequence). CDR3 bases: TGTGCCAGTAGTGCGGGACTATCCCCCTACAATGAGCAGTTCTTC. This gives the protein CASSAGLSPYNEQFF.

The V and J genes are TRBV27 and TRBJ1-6; weak D call: TRBD1 (5 bases). The ends were cut back, 8 bases at V and 6 bases at J, with 20 bases in the middle. Germline loops: CDR1 MNHEY, CDR2 SMNVEV (reference sequence). This CDR3 comprises 16 residues. CDR3 residues: CASRDAQEGGNSPLHF. The CDR3 region has the DNA TGTGCCAGCCGGGACGCTCAAGAGGGTGGTAATTCACCCCTCCACTTT.

This clonotype came up a few times. The chain links TRBV6-1 to TRBJ1-5, with D unclear. Trimming took off 8 bases at V and 0 bases at J, with 17 bases between the two ends. Germline loops: CDR1 MNHNS, CDR2 SASEGT. The CDR3 length is 16 residues. The CDR3 region is CASEVTVIYSNQPQHF. The DNA of the CDR3 is TGTGCCAGCGAAGTCACGGTTATCTATAGCAATCAGCCCCAGCATTTT.